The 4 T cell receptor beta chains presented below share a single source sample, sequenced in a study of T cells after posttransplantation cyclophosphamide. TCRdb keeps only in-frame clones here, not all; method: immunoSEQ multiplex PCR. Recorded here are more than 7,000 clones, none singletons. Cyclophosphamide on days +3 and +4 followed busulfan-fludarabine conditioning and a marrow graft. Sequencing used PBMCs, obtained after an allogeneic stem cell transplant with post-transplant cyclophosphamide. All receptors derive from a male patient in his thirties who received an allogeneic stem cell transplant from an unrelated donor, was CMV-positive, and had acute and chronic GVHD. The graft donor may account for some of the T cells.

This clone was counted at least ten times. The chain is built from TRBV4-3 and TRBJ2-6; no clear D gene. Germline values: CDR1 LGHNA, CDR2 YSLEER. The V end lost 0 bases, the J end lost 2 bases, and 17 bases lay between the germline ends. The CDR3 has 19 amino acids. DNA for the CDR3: TGCGCCAGCAGCCAAGATCGGTTACTACTTCGAACTGGGGCCAACGTCCTGACTTTC. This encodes CASSQDRLLLRTGANVLTF.

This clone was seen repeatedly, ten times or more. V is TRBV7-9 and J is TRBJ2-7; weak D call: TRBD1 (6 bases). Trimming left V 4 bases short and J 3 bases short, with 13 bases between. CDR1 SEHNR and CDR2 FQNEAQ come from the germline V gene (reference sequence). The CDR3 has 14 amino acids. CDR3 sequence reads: CASSSWDTHYEQYF. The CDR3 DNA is TGTGCCAGCAGCTCGTGGGACACCCACTACGAGCAGTACTTC.

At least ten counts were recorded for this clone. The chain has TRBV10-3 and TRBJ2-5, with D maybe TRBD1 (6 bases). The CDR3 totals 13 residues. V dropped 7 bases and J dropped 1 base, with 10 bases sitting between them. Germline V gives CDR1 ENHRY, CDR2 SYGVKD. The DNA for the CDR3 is TGTGCCATCATTAGACAGGTCCAAGAGACCCAGTACTTC. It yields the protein CAIIRQVQETQYF.

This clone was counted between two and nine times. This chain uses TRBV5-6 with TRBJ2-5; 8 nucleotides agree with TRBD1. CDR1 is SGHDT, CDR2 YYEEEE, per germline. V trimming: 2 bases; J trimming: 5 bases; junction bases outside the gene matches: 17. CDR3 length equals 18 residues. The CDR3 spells CASSFPPTQGVFLETQYF. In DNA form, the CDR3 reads TGTGCCAGCAGCTTTCCCCCTACACAGGGGGTATTCTTGGAGACCCAGTACTTC.